This is a list of T cell receptor beta chains from one sample in a study of blood T cell repertoires in COVID-19. Clones were sequenced by immunoSEQ multiplex PCR, and TCRdb holds only the in-frame ones, with some missing. The table records about 120,000 clones, over 70% of them present only once. Sequencing used peripheral blood. These receptors were obtained from a man between 65 and 85 years old with acute or convalescent COVID-19. CDR3s include the opening cysteine and the closing phenylalanine or tryptophan. Fields, in order: V gene, clone size, D gene, J gene, CDR3 protein, CDR3 DNA. The D gene is left open where the match is weak. Size values are once, few and many counts, or a class for expanded clones, and some rows have none.

V gene: TRBV25-1
clone size: NA
D gene: TRBD1
J gene: TRBJ1-2
CDR3 protein: CASSDDRGNYGYTF
CDR3 DNA: TGTGCCAGCAGTGATGACAGGGGTAACTATGGCTACACCTTC

V gene: TRBV2
clone size: NA
D gene: NA
J gene: TRBJ1-1
CDR3 protein: CASSVLGGDTEAFF
CDR3 DNA: TGTGCCAGCAGTGTTTTAGGGGGAGACACTGAAGCTTTCTTT

V gene: TRBV4-1
clone size: NA
D gene: TRBD1
J gene: TRBJ2-3
CDR3 protein: CASSQTSGTGKSDTQYF
CDR3 DNA: TGCGCCAGCAGCCAGACGTCCGGGACAGGGAAGTCAGATACGCAGTATTTT

V gene: TRBV5-1
clone size: NA
D gene: NA
J gene: TRBJ2-5
CDR3 protein: CASSLGTTQETQYF
CDR3 DNA: TGCGCCAGCAGCTTAGGTACTACCCAAGAGACCCAGTACTTC

V gene: TRBV5-1
clone size: NA
D gene: TRBD1
J gene: TRBJ1-1
CDR3 protein: CASSLAWTGRGNTEAFF
CDR3 DNA: TGCGCCAGCAGCTTGGCCTGGACAGGGAGGGGGAACACTGAAGCTTTCTTT

V gene: TRBV27
clone size: NA
D gene: TRBD2
J gene: TRBJ2-1
CDR3 protein: CASSRPLAGAYNEQFF
CDR3 DNA: TGTGCCAGCAGTAGACCACTAGCGGGGGCTTACAATGAGCAGTTCTTC

V gene: TRBV5-1
clone size: NA
D gene: TRBD2
J gene: TRBJ2-1
CDR3 protein: CASSLSSGVVNEQFF
CDR3 DNA: TGCGCCAGCAGCTTATCTAGCGGGGTCGTAAATGAGCAGTTCTTC

V gene: TRBV7-2
clone size: NA
D gene: TRBD2
J gene: TRBJ2-7
CDR3 protein: CASSLAPGLAGVEQYF
CDR3 DNA: TGTGCCAGCAGCTTAGCCCCTGGACTAGCGGGGGTCGAGCAGTACTTC

V gene: TRBV6-5
clone size: NA
D gene: TRBD2
J gene: TRBJ2-7
CDR3 protein: CASSYSIRGVNYEQYF
CDR3 DNA: TGTGCCAGCAGTTACTCGATACGGGGGGTTAACTACGAGCAGTACTTC

V gene: TRBV11-2
clone size: NA
D gene: TRBD1
J gene: TRBJ1-5
CDR3 protein: CASSFTGDNQPQHF
CDR3 DNA: TGTGCCAGCAGCTTTACAGGGGATAATCAGCCCCAGCATTTT

V gene: TRBV12-3/TRBV12-4
clone size: NA
D gene: NA
J gene: TRBJ1-5
CDR3 protein: CASTPDTHQPQHF
CDR3 DNA: TGTGCCAGCACCCCGGACACTCATCAGCCCCAGCATTTT

V gene: TRBV11-3
clone size: NA
D gene: NA
J gene: TRBJ1-5
CDR3 protein: CASSLEIRDIGNQPQHF
CDR3 DNA: TGTGCCAGCAGCTTAGAGATTCGGGACATAGGCAATCAGCCCCAGCATTTT

V gene: TRBV29-1
clone size: NA
D gene: NA
J gene: TRBJ1-1
CDR3 protein: CSVEDLLTGLNTEAFF
CDR3 DNA: TGCAGCGTTGAAGATCTTCTGACAGGATTGAACACTGAAGCTTTCTTT

V gene: TRBV4-2
clone size: NA
D gene: NA
J gene: TRBJ1-5
CDR3 protein: CASSQDGGSANQPQHF
CDR3 DNA: TGTGCCAGCAGCCAAGATGGCGGGTCAGCAAATCAGCCCCAGCATTTT

V gene: TRBV11-2
clone size: NA
D gene: TRBD1
J gene: TRBJ2-5
CDR3 protein: CASSLENRGWETQYF
CDR3 DNA: TGTGCCAGCAGTTTAGAAAACAGGGGGTGGGAAACCCAGTACTTC

V gene: TRBV18
clone size: once
D gene: TRBD1
J gene: TRBJ1-6
CDR3 protein: CASSPPQGSYNSPLHF
CDR3 DNA: TGTGCCAGCTCACCACCACAGGGGTCCTATAATTCACCCCTCCACTTT

V gene: TRBV6-5
clone size: NA
D gene: TRBD1
J gene: TRBJ1-1
CDR3 protein: CASSYLTGPEAFF
CDR3 DNA: TGTGCCAGCAGTTACCTGACAGGGCCCGAAGCTTTCTTT

V gene: TRBV6-2/TRBV6-3
clone size: NA
D gene: NA
J gene: TRBJ2-7
CDR3 protein: CASSSQTESYEQYF
CDR3 DNA: TGTGCCAGCAGTTCGCAGACGGAGTCCTACGAGCAGTACTTC

V gene: TRBV10-3
clone size: NA
D gene: NA
J gene: TRBJ1-1
CDR3 protein: CAISEWAFNTEAFF
CDR3 DNA: TGTGCCATCAGTGAGTGGGCCTTCAACACTGAAGCTTTCTTT

V gene: TRBV10-3
clone size: NA
D gene: NA
J gene: TRBJ1-5
CDR3 protein: CAISGGVGGQPQHF
CDR3 DNA: TGTGCCATCAGTGGGGGTGTAGGGGGTCAGCCCCAGCATTTT

V gene: TRBV30
clone size: NA
D gene: TRBD2
J gene: TRBJ2-3
CDR3 protein: CAWTPQTSRSTDTQYF
CDR3 DNA: TGTGCCTGGACCCCTCAGACTAGCCGAAGCACAGATACGCAGTATTTT